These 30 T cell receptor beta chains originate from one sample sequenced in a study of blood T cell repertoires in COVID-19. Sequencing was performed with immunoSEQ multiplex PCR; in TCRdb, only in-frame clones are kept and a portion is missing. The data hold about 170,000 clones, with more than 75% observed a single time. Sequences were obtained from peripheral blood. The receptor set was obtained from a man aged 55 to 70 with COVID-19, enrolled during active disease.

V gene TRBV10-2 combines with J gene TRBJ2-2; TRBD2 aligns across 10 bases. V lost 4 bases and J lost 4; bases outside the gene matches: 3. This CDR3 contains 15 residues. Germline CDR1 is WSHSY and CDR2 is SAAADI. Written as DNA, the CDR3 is TGCGCCAGCAGTGGAGCGGGGGGGCCCACCGGGGAGCTGTTTTTT. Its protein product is CASSGAGGPTGELFF.

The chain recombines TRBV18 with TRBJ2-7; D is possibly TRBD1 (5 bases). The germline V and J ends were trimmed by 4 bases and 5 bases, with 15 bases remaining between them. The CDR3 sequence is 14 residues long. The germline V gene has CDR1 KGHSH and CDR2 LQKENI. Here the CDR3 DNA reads TGTGCCAGCTCACACGGACAACTAACGGACGAGCAGTACTTC. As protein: CASSHGQLTDEQYF.

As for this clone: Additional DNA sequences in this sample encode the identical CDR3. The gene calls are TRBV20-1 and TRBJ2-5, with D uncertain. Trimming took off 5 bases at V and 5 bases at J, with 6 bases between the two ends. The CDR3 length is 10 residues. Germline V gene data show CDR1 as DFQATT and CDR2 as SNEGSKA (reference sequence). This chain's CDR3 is CSARRETQYF. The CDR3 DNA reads TGCAGTGCTCGGCGGGAGACCCAGTACTTC.

CDR3 amino acids: CSVGVLAGAIYEQYF. The DNA for the CDR3 is TGCAGCGTTGGCGTACTAGCGGGGGCCATCTACGAGCAGTACTTC. The chain joins TRBV29-1 to TRBJ2-7, with 11 bases fitting TRBD2. CDR3 size: 15 residues. In germline, CDR1 is SQVTM, CDR2 ANQGSEA. The V segment lost 4 bases and the J segment 3 bases; nucleotides outside the gene matches: 8.

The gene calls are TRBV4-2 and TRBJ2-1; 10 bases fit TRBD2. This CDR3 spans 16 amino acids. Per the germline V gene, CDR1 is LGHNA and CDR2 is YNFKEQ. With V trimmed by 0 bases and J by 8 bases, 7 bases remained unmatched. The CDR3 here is CASSQDLAGVRDEQFF. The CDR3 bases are TGTGCCAGCAGCCAAGACCTAGCGGGAGTTAGGGATGAGCAGTTCTTC.

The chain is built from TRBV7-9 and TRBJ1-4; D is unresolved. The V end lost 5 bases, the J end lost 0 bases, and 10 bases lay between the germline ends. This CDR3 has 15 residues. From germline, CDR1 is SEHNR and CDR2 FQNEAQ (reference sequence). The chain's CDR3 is CASSQAQTTNEKLFF. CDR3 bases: TGTGCCAGCAGCCAAGCACAGACAACTAATGAAAAACTGTTTTTT. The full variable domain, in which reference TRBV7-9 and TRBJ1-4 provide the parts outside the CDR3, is DTGVSQNPRHKITKRGQNVTFRCDPISEHNRLYWYRQTLGQGPEFLTYFQNEAQLEKSRLLSDRFSAERPKGSFSTLEIQRTEQGDSAMYLCASSQAQTTNEKLFFGSGTQLSVL.

The CDR3 DNA sequence: TGCGCCAGCAGCTTGGATATCGGGACAGCCCTTGGTGGCTACACCTTC. It is translated as CASSLDIGTALGGYTF. The chain uses TRBV5-1 and TRBJ1-2, with 7 bases that match TRBD1. The CDR3 has 16 residues. Trimming removed 0 bases from V and 7 bases from J; junction bases left unmatched: 12. Looked up from germline, CDR1 is SGHRS and CDR2 is YFSETQ.

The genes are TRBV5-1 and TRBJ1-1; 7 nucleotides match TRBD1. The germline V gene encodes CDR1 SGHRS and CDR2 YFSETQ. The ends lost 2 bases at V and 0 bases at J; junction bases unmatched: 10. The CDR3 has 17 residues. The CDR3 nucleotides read TGCGCCAGCAGCTTCACCGGGGACAGCTCCTTGAACACTGAAGCTTTCTTT. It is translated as CASSFTGDSSLNTEAFF.

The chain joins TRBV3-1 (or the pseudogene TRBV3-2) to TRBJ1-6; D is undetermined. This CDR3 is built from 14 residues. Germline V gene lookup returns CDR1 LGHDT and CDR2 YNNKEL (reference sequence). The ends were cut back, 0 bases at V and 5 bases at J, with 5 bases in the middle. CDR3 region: CASSQEQNNSPLHF. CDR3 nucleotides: TGTGCCAGCAGCCAAGAACAGAATAATTCACCCCTCCACTTT.

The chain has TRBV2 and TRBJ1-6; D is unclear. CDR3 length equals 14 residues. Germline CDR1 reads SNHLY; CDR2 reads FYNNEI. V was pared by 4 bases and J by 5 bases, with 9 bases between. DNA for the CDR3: TGTGCCAGCAGTGGGGAGGGTAATAATTCACCCCTCCACTTT. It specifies CASSGEGNNSPLHF.

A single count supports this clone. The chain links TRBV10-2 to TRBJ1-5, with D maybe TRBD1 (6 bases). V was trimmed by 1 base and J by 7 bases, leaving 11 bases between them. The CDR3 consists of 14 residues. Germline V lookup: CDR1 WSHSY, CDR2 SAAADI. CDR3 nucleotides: TGCGCCAGCAGTGAGTACAGGGCAGGGCAGCCCCAGCATTTT. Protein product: CASSEYRAGQPQHF.

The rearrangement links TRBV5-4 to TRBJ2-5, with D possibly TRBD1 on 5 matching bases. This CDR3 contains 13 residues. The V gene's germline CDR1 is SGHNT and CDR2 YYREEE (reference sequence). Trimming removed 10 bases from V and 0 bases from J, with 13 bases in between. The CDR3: CAALDRHQETQYF. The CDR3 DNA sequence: TGTGCCGCTCTTGACAGACACCAAGAGACCCAGTACTTC.

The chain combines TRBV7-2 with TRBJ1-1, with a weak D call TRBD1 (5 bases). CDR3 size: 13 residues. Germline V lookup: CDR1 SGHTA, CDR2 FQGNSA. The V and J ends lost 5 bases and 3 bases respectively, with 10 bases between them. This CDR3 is CASSRRADTEAFF. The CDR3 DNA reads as TGTGCCAGCAGCCGCAGGGCGGACACTGAAGCTTTCTTT.

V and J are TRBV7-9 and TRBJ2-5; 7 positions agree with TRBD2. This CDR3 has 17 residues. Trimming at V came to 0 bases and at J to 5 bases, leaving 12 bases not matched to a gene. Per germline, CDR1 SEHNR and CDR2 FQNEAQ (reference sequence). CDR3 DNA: TGTGCCAGCAGCTTAGCGCTGGGCCCAACGGGGGGTGAGACCCAGTACTTC. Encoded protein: CASSLALGPTGGETQYF. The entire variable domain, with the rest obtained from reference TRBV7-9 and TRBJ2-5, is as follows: DTGVSQNPRHKITKRGQNVTFRCDPISEHNRLYWYRQTLGQGPEFLTYFQNEAQLEKSRLLSDRFSAERPKGSFSTLEIQRTEQGDSAMYLCASSLALGPTGGETQYFGPGTRLLVL.

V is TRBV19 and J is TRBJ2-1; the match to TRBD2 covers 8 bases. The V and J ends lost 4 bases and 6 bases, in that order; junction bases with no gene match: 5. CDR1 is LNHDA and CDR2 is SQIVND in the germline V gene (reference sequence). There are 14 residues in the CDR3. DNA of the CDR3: TGTGCCAGTAGTAAGCATAGCGGGGTCAATGAGCAGTTCTTC. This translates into CASSKHSGVNEQFF.

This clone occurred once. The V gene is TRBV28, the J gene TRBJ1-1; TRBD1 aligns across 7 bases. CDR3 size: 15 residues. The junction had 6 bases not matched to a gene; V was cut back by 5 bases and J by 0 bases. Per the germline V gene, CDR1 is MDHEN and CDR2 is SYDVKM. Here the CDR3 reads CASSQPQGVNTEAFF. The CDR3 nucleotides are TGTGCCAGCAGTCAACCTCAGGGGGTGAACACTGAAGCTTTCTTT.

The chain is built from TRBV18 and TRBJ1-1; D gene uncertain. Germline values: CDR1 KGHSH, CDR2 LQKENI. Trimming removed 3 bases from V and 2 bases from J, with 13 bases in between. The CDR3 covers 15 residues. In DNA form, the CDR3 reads TGTGCCAGCTCACCCTCGTCCAGGAAAAACACTGAAGCTTTCTTT. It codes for CASSPSSRKNTEAFF. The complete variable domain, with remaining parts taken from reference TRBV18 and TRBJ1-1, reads NAGVMQNPRHLVRRRGQEARLRCSPMKGHSHVYWYRQLPEEGLKFMVYLQKENIIDESGMPKERFSAEFPKEGPSILRIQQVVRGDSAAYFCASSPSSRKNTEAFFGQGTRLTVV.

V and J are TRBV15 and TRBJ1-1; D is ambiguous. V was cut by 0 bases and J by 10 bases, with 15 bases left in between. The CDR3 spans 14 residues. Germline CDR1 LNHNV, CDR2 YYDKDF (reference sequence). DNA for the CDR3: TGTGCCACCAGCAGAGATAGCGGGAACGTAGGAGCTTTCTTT. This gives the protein CATSRDSGNVGAFF.

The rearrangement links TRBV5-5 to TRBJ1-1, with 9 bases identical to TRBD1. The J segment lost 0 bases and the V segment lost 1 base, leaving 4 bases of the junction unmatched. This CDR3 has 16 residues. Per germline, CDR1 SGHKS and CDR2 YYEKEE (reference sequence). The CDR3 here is CASSLSTGGLNTEAFF. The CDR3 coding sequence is TGTGCCAGCAGCTTGTCTACAGGGGGCCTGAACACTGAAGCTTTCTTT.

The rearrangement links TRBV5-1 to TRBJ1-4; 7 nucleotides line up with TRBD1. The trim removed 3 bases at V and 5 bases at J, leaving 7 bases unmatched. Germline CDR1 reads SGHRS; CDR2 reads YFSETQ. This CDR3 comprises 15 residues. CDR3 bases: TGCGCCAGCAGCTGGATGGGGACAGAAAATGAAAAACTGTTTTTT. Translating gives CASSWMGTENEKLFF.

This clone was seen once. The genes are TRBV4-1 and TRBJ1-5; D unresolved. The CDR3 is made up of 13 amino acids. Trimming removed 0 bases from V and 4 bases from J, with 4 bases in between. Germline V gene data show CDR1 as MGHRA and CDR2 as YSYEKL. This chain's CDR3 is CASSQDNNQPQHF. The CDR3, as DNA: TGCGCCAGCAGCCAAGATAATAATCAGCCCCAGCATTTT.

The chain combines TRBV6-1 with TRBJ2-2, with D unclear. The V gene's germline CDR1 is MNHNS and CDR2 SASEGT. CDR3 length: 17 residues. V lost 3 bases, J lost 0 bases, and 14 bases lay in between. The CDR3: CASSDRHGNSNTGELFF. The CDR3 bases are TGTGCCAGCAGTGACCGACACGGAAACTCGAACACCGGGGAGCTGTTTTTT.

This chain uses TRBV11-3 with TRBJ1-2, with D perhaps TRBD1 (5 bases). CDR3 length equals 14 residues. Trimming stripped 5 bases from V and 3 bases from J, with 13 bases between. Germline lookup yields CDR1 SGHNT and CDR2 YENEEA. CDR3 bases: TGTGCCAGCAGCCCTCATTGGGGGGACTATGGCTACACCTTC. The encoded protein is CASSPHWGDYGYTF.

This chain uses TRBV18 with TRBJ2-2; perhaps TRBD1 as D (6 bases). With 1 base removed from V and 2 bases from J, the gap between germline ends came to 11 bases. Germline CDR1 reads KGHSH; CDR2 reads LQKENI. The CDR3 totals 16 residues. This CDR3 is CASSPLGQPNTGELFF. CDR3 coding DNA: TGTGCCAGCTCACCACTGGGACAACCCAACACCGGGGAGCTGTTTTTT. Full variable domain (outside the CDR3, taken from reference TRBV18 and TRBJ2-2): NAGVMQNPRHLVRRRGQEARLRCSPMKGHSHVYWYRQLPEEGLKFMVYLQKENIIDESGMPKERFSAEFPKEGPSILRIQQVVRGDSAAYFCASSPLGQPNTGELFFGEGSRLTVL.

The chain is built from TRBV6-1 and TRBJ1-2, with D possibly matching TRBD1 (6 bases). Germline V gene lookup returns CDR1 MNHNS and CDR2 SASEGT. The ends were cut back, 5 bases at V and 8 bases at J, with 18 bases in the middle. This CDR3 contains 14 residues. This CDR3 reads CASSIHRVMEGYTF. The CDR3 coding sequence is TGTGCCAGCAGTATCCACAGGGTTATGGAGGGCTACACCTTC.

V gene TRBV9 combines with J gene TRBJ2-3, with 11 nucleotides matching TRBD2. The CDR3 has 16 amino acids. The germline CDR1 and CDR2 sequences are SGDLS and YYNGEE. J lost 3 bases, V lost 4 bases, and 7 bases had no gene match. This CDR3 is CASSPRPSGGTDTQYF. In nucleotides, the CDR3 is TGTGCCAGCAGCCCCAGACCTAGCGGGGGGACAGATACGCAGTATTTT.

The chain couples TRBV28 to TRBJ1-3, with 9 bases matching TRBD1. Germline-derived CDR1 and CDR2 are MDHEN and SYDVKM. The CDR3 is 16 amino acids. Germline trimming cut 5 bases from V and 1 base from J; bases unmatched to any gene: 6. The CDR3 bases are TGTGCCAGCAGTCCCCGGGACAGGGTTTCTGGAAACACCATATATTTT. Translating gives CASSPRDRVSGNTIYF.

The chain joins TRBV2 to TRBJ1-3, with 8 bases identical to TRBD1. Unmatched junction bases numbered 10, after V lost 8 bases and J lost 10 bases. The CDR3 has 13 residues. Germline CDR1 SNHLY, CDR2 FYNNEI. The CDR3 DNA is TGTGCCAGCCGACGAGACAGGGGACGGACCATATATTTT. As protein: CASRRDRGRTIYF.

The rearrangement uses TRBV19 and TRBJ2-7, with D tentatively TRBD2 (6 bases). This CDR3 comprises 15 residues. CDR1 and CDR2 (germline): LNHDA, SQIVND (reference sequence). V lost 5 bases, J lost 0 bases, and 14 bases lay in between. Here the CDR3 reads CASSPQPGSSYEQYF. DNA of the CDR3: TGTGCCAGTAGTCCACAGCCCGGGAGCTCCTACGAGCAGTACTTC.

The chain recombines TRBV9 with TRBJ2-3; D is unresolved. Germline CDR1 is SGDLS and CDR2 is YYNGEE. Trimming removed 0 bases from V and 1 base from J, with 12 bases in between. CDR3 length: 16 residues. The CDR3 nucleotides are TGTGCCAGCAGCGTAGGAGGCCGGCCGGGCACAGATACGCAGTATTTT. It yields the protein CASSVGGRPGTDTQYF. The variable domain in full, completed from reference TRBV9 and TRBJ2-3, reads DSGVTQTPKHLITATGQRVTLRCSPRSGDLSVYWYQQSLDQGLQFLIQYYNGEERAKGNILERFSAQQFPDLHSELNLSSLELGDSALYFCASSVGGRPGTDTQYFGPGTRLTVL.